Each of the 16 T cell receptor beta chains below was sequenced from the same sample in a study of blood T cells in healthy people across ages. A second roughly 6 to 12 cycle PCR used barcoded and J-beta primers. MiXCR was run by TCRdb on the 5' RACE reads, yielding one entry per CDR3 protein. The table lists around 780,000 distinct CDR3 sequences, 20% to 30% of them singletons. This sample also appeared in a second study, on T cells of mothers and their children.

Sequenced: blood. The receptors shown here come from a boy younger than 18 in good health.

The CDR3: CASSHWRGGGNEQFF. CDR3 nucleotides: TGTGCCAGCAGCCACTGGCGGGGAGGGGGCAATGAGCAGTTCTTC. The J gene is TRBJ2-1, the V gene TRBV3-1; TRBD2 might be the D (7 bases). This CDR3 has 15 amino acids. Germline assignment: CDR1 LGHDT and CDR2 YNNKEL (reference sequence). V gave up 3 bases and J gave up 6 bases, with 15 bases separating them.

This clonotype was counted only a few times. CDR3 nucleotide sequence: TGCGCCAGCAGCTTGGAAGGGTCTAATGAAAAACTGTTTTTT. It codes for CASSLEGSNEKLFF. The V gene is TRBV5-1, the J gene TRBJ1-4; no definite D call. The CDR3 sequence is 14 residues long. Trimming cost V 0 bases and J 3 bases, with 6 bases left between them. From germline, CDR1 is SGHRS and CDR2 YFSETQ.

This chain joins TRBV24-1 and TRBJ2-2, with 7 bases fitting TRBD2. The CDR3 covers 13 residues. Germline assignment: CDR1 KGHDR and CDR2 SFDVKD. The ends lost 10 bases at V and 6 bases at J; junction bases unmatched: 7. CDR3 bases: TGTGCCACTAAAGCGGGGACCGCCGGGGAGCTGTTTTTT. Encoded protein: CATKAGTAGELFF.

This clonotype was seen more than once but under ten times. The V and J genes are TRBV7-9 and TRBJ1-4; TRBD1 matches 9 bases. V dropped 3 bases and J dropped 7; count of bases not matched to a gene: 6. The CDR3 loop spans 15 amino acids. Germline V gene sequence: CDR1 SEHNR, CDR2 FQNEAQ (reference sequence). CDR3 in DNA: TGTGCCAGCAGCTTCCACAGGGGGCGAGGTGAAAAACTGTTTTTT. As protein: CASSFHRGRGEKLFF.

This clonotype was observed many times. The rearrangement uses TRBV12-3 or TRBV12-4 and TRBJ2-1; 13 bases are shared with TRBD2. J lost 5 bases, V lost 7 bases, and 5 bases had no gene match. This CDR3 has 15 residues. The chain's CDR3 is CASTPTSGGDNEQFF. The CDR3 DNA sequence: TGTGCCAGCACTCCCACTAGCGGGGGGGACAATGAGCAGTTCTTC.

The CDR3 sequence is CSGLLVQYEQYF. In DNA form, the CDR3 reads TGCAGCGGCTTACTTGTACAATACGAGCAGTACTTC. V gene TRBV29-1 combines with J gene TRBJ2-7; D gene uncertain. V shed 7 bases and J shed 4 bases, with 14 bases lying between them. The CDR3 contains 12 residues. CDR1 is SQVTM and CDR2 is ANQGSEA in the germline V gene.

This clonotype has ten or more counts. The V gene is TRBV29-1, the J gene TRBJ2-4; D is possibly TRBD2 (6 bases). V lost 5 bases to trimming and J lost 3 bases, with 20 bases between them. The CDR3 loop spans 16 amino acids. Per the germline V gene, CDR1 is SQVTM and CDR2 is ANQGSEA. The CDR3 spells CSVNHLGMGGKNIQYF. CDR3 in DNA: TGCAGCGTTAATCACCTGGGGATGGGGGGCAAAAACATTCAGTACTTC.

V and J are TRBV4-3 and TRBJ2-7; TRBD2 matches at 10 bases. The CDR3 spans 15 residues. Germline lookup yields CDR1 LGHNA and CDR2 YSLEER. V shed 2 bases and J 5 bases; nucleotides not matched to a gene: 6. The CDR3 spells CASSQLFSGRHEQYF. The CDR3 DNA reads TGCGCCAGCAGCCAATTGTTTAGCGGGAGGCACGAGCAGTACTTC.

V usage is TRBV2 and J usage is TRBJ2-1, with 7 positions matching TRBD1. V lost 6 bases to trimming and J lost 2 bases; unmatched junction nucleotides: 4. The CDR3 contains 14 residues. Germline V gene sequence: CDR1 SNHLY, CDR2 FYNNEI. The CDR3 DNA follows: TGTGCCAGCAGGCCAGGGGGTGCCTACAATGAGCAGTTCTTC. Translated, it gives CASRPGGAYNEQFF.

This clonotype was seen a handful of times. This chain joins TRBV2 and TRBJ2-7, with D possibly being TRBD1 or TRBD2 (5 bases each). CDR3 length: 14 amino acids. Per germline, CDR1 SNHLY and CDR2 FYNNEI. The V gene lost 9 bases and the J gene lost 2 bases, with 17 bases spanning the gap. CDR3 amino acids: CASRRRDQPYEQYF. The CDR3 nucleotides are TGTGCCAGTCGCCGACGGGACCAGCCCTACGAGCAGTACTTC.

The gene calls are TRBV5-1 and TRBJ1-1; TRBD1 is a possible D gene (6 bases). Germline V gives CDR1 SGHRS, CDR2 YFSETQ. The CDR3 has 12 amino acids. The V end lost 4 bases, the J end lost 7 bases, and 11 bases lay between the germline ends. CDR3 sequence reads: CASSQDRFEAFF. As DNA, the CDR3 is TGCGCCAGCAGCCAAGACAGGTTTGAAGCTTTCTTT.

The chain uses TRBV7-6 and TRBJ1-5; 8 nucleotides match TRBD1. The CDR3 is 15 amino acids. V was clipped by 4 bases and J by 5 bases; unmatched bases: 7. The germline gives CDR1 SGHVS, CDR2 FNYEAQ. The CDR3 DNA follows: TGTGCCAGCAGCTCCGGACAGGGTGGGGATCAGCCCCAGCATTTT. This sequence encodes CASSSGQGGDQPQHF.

The chain combines TRBV2 with TRBJ2-2; TRBD1 might be the D (5 bases). Germline values: CDR1 SNHLY, CDR2 FYNNEI. V was cut by 2 bases and J by 6 bases, with 16 bases left in between. The CDR3 has 16 amino acids. The CDR3 here is CASSESKGAIPGELFF. In DNA form, the CDR3 reads TGTGCCAGCAGTGAAAGTAAAGGGGCGATCCCCGGGGAGCTGTTTTTT.

This clonotype has a handful of counts. The chain recombines TRBV3-1 with TRBJ2-1; no definite D call. The germline gives CDR1 LGHDT, CDR2 YNNKEL (reference sequence). The CDR3 is 15 residues long. V was pared by 0 bases and J by 5 bases, with 11 bases between. DNA for the CDR3: TGTGCCAGCAGCCAAGACAAAATGGACCACAATGAGCAGTTCTTC. Translating it yields CASSQDKMDHNEQFF.

This clonotype was counted only a few times. The J gene is TRBJ2-7, the V gene TRBV6-1; no clear D. The germline V gene has CDR1 MNHNS and CDR2 SASEGT. The CDR3 covers 13 residues. With 6 bases removed from V and 5 bases from J, the gap between germline ends came to 14 bases. The CDR3 reads CASRPTGSHEQYF. In nucleotides, the CDR3 is TGTGCCAGCAGACCGACGGGTTCCCACGAGCAGTACTTC.

The chain employs TRBV6-5 and TRBJ1-1; TRBD1 aligns across 7 bases. V dropped 7 bases and J dropped 6; count of bases not matched to a gene: 8. CDR3 size: 13 residues. Germline V gives CDR1 MNHEY, CDR2 SVGAGI. The CDR3 region is CASNRDRDAEAFF. The DNA for the CDR3 is TGTGCCAGCAACCGTGACAGGGACGCTGAAGCTTTCTTT.